The rows below give T cell receptor beta chains drawn from one sample of a study of control samples from healthy donors and cancer patients. The table came from immunoSEQ multiplex PCR; TCRdb's copy has only in-frame clones and leaves some out. Of roughly 88,000 clones in the sample, roughly nine tenths are singletons; the top ten hold roughly 0.9%. Sequencing used blood. Receptors were obtained from a woman aged 25 to 39 in good health. Both conserved end residues are part of each CDR3. The D gene is left open where the match is weak. For some rows the clone size is stated as once, few or many, or as a class when expanded; others skip it.

D gene	J gene	V gene	clone size	CDR3 protein	CDR3 DNA
-	TRBJ1-5	TRBV19	-	CASKLRDQPQHF	TGTGCCAGTAAACTAAGGGATCAGCCCCAGCATTTT
TRBD1	TRBJ1-1	TRBV29-1	-	CSSSRDRGVNTEAFF	TGCAGCTCCTCTCGGGACAGGGGTGTGAACACTGAAGCTTTCTTT
TRBD1	TRBJ2-7	TRBV7-9	-	CASSLGGQGPYEQYF	TGTGCCAGCAGCTTAGGGGGACAGGGCCCCTACGAGCAGTACTTC
-	TRBJ2-1	TRBV9	-	CASSAGTSWGNEQFF	TGTGCCAGCAGCGCCGGGACCAGCTGGGGCAATGAGCAGTTCTTC
-	TRBJ2-6	TRBV7-9	-	CASGGSGANVLTF	TGTGCCAGCGGGGGCTCTGGGGCCAACGTCCTGACTTTC
TRBD1	TRBJ1-2	TRBV30	once	CAWISSRDRSNYGYTF	TGTGCCTGGATAAGTTCTAGGGACAGGTCTAACTATGGCTACACCTTC
TRBD2	TRBJ2-3	TRBV30	-	CAWSAGLAGYTDTQYF	TGTGCCTGGAGTGCCGGACTAGCGGGGTACACAGATACGCAGTATTTT
-	TRBJ1-1	TRBV21-1	-	CARRTQNTEAFF	TGTGCCAGAAGGACGCAGAACACTGAAGCTTTCTTT
TRBD2	TRBJ2-5	TRBV9	-	CASSVEGLGEETQYF	TGTGCCAGCAGCGTAGAGGGACTAGGGGAAGAGACCCAGTACTTC
-	TRBJ1-4	TRBV7-9	once	CASSLAVGLLFF	TGTGCCAGCAGCTTAGCTGTAGGGTTGTTGTTTTTT
-	TRBJ2-6	TRBV30	-	CACGGMKANVLTF	TGTGCCTGCGGGGGTATGAAGGCCAACGTCCTGACTTTC
-	TRBJ1-2	TRBV5-6	-	CASSPGRNYGYTF	TGTGCCAGCAGCCCGGGACGGAACTATGGCTACACCTTC
-	TRBJ1-1	TRBV2	-	CASSPFSGGHTEAFF	TGTGCCAGCAGTCCCTTTTCCGGGGGGCACACTGAAGCTTTCTTT
-	TRBJ1-5	TRBV6-1	-	CASSEPLGNQPQHF	TGTGCCAGCAGTGAGCCGTTGGGCAATCAGCCCCAGCATTTT
-	TRBJ1-5	TRBV10-3	-	CAISEYRAESNQPQHF	TGTGCCATCAGTGAATACAGGGCCGAAAGCAATCAGCCCCAGCATTTT
TRBD1	TRBJ1-2	TRBV2	few	CASTDRASDTF	TGTGCCAGCACCGACAGGGCGTCGGACACCTTC
-	TRBJ1-3	TRBV6-1	-	CASSEARGRGNTIYF	TGTGCCAGCAGTGAAGCTCGGGGTAGAGGAAACACCATATATTTT
-	TRBJ2-1	TRBV19	-	CASSTASNEQFF	TGTGCCAGTAGTACCGCGAGCAATGAGCAGTTCTTC
-	TRBJ1-3	TRBV7-9	-	CASSLDLGSGNTIYF	TGTGCCAGCAGCTTAGATTTAGGCTCTGGAAACACCATATATTTT
-	TRBJ1-2	TRBV9	-	CASSSTAGRPLSGYTF	TGTGCCAGCAGCTCCACTGCGGGACGGCCCCTCTCTGGCTACACCTTC
-	TRBJ1-2	TRBV18	-	CASSPPGSYGYTF	TGTGCCAGCTCACCACCGGGATCCTATGGCTACACCTTC
-	TRBJ1-4	TRBV3-1/TRBV3-2	-	CASSHHGSVGNEKLFF	TGTGCCAGCAGCCACCATGGTTCAGTTGGGAATGAAAAACTGTTTTTT
-	TRBJ1-2	TRBV27	-	CASSRTASTYGYTF	TGTGCCAGCAGTAGGACAGCGTCCACTTATGGCTACACCTTC
-	TRBJ1-3	TRBV6-1	few	CASSELARSGNTIYF	TGTGCCAGCAGTGAATTAGCTCGCTCTGGAAACACCATATATTTT